The 23 T cell receptor beta chains below all came from one sample that was sequenced in a study of tumor-infiltrating lymphocytes in primary liver carcinoma. Using a constant-region primer together with ProtoScript II reverse transcriptase, TCR beta cDNA was made from 500 ng of total RNA. ARM-PCR was slightly modified, and three nested multiplex PCR rounds with it gave rise to the TCR beta libraries. With TRBV1-TRBV30 forward primers and a C-beta reverse primer, the first two PCR rounds were run for 9 to 10 cycles each. A single record per CDR3 protein comes from TCRdb applying MiXCR to the multiplex PCR reads. This table has more than 90,000 distinct CDR3 sequences, 55% to 80% appearing once. Co-extracting RNA and DNA was done with about 20-34 mg of unsorted bulk tissue as input. Sequencing input: liver tumor tissue from sampling region 2. As for subset: tumor region T2, inferior pole. These receptors were obtained from a woman aged 60-75 years with primary liver carcinoma and hepatitis B virus infection.

For this clonotype: A read error is possible here, since a much larger clone lies one base away. The chain is built from TRBV25-1 and TRBJ1-1; D not resolved. The CDR3 has 11 residues. Germline values: CDR1 MGHDK, CDR2 SYGVNS. Deletions cut 7 bases from V and 9 bases from J, with 12 bases between. The CDR3 coding sequence is TGTGCCAGCAATTCCGGGCCCAAAGCTTTCTTT. As protein: CASNSGPKAFF.

The sample holds one count of this clonotype. Relative to the germline gene, one junction end is altered; a read error may explain this. J is TRBJ2-5 and V is TRBV5-1; D uncertain. Per the germline V gene, CDR1 is SGHRS and CDR2 is YFSETQ. The CDR3 extends over 14 amino acids. CDR3 DNA sequence: TGCTCCAGCAGCGACGCGCTAGGTCAAGAGACCCAGTACTTC. This gives the protein CSSSDALGQETQYF.

This clonotype was detected ten times or more. V is TRBV28 and J is TRBJ1-6; TRBD1 is a possible D gene (5 bases). Trimming left V 5 bases short and J 0 bases short, with 5 bases between. The CDR3 totals 14 residues. Germline CDR1 is MDHEN and CDR2 is SYDVKM. This CDR3 reads CASSQGSYNSPLHF. The CDR3 DNA reads as TGTGCCAGCAGTCAGGGCTCCTATAATTCACCCCTCCACTTT.

As concerns this clonotype: The junction shows a germline mismatch at one end, possibly a read error. The gene calls are TRBV11-2 and TRBJ2-7; D remains unclear. The CDR3 runs to 13 residues. CDR1 and CDR2 from the germline V gene are SGHAT and FQNNGV. CDR3 loop: CAGSPAVSYEQHF. CDR3 nucleotide sequence: TGTGCCGGCAGCCCGGCAGTATCCTATGAGCAGCACTTC.

With regard to this clonotype: The final CDR3 position lacks the conserved phenylalanine or tryptophan, pointing to a likely read error. The chain joins TRBV11-2 to TRBJ2-1, with 7 bases matching TRBD1. The CDR3 is 17 amino acids. The germline V gene encodes CDR1 SGHAT and CDR2 FQNNGV. CDR3 protein: CASTLRPGQRFYNEQFS. In DNA form, the CDR3 reads TGTGCCAGCACCTTACGGCCGGGACAGAGATTCTACAATGAGCAGTTCTCC.

This chain uses TRBV11-3 with TRBJ2-1, with TRBD2 matching over 8 bases. In germline, CDR1 is SGHNT, CDR2 YENEEA. The CDR3 has 15 amino acids. The trim removed 2 bases at V and 13 bases at J, leaving 13 bases unmatched. The CDR3 DNA reads TGTGCCAGCAGCTTAAGGACTAGCAGGAGTCTTGAACAGTTCTTC. It is translated as CASSLRTSRSLEQFF.

Comments on this clonotype: With a much larger clone just one base away, this may be a read error. This chain links TRBV19 with TRBJ1-5; D is ambiguous. CDR3 length: 11 residues. Germline V gene data show CDR1 as LNHDA and CDR2 as SQIVND (reference sequence). The CDR3 coding sequence is TGTACCAGTAGTGCCGGTCAGCCCCAGCATTTT. Its protein is CTSSAGQPQHF.

As for this clonotype: The junction departs from germline at one end; a sequencing error may be responsible. The chain combines TRBV11-3 with TRBJ2-2; 10 bases are shared with TRBD2. The CDR3 runs 17 residues. The germline CDR1 and CDR2 sequences are SGHNT and YENEEA. CDR3 in amino acids: CPSNLNPILAGVGELFF. The CDR3 DNA reads TGTCCCAGCAACCTGAACCCGATTCTAGCGGGAGTTGGGGAGCTGTTTTTC.

Notes on this clonotype: In this CDR3 the conserved last residue, phenylalanine or tryptophan, is missing, so a read error is likely. The V gene is TRBV4-1, the J gene TRBJ2-2; no clear D. The CDR3 consists of 15 residues. Trimming shortened V by 5 bases and J by 0 bases, and 10 bases separated the two germline ends. Germline V CDR1 and CDR2: MGHRA, YSYEKL. The CDR3 loop reads CASSFSWSNTGELFI. The CDR3 region has the DNA TGCGCCAGCAGCTTTAGCTGGTCGAACACCGGGGAGCTGTTTATT.

The genes are TRBV5-6 and TRBJ1-4; D possibly corresponds to TRBD1 (5 bases). CDR3 length: 16 residues. V was trimmed by 1 base and J by 8 bases, leaving 18 bases between them. Germline assignment: CDR1 SGHDT and CDR2 YYEEEE. The CDR3 DNA follows: TGTGCCAGCAGCTTGAGGGTCGAGGGACTGGGGGAAAAACTGTTTTTT. Translated: CASSLRVEGLGEKLFF.

To note about this clonotype: It is likely a read error, because the conserved phenylalanine at the end of the CDR3 is missing. This chain uses TRBV11-2 with TRBJ2-2; 7 positions agree with TRBD1. The CDR3 sequence is 15 residues long. From germline, CDR1 is SGHAT and CDR2 FQNNGV. The DNA of the CDR3 is TGTGCCAGCAGTACGACAGGGCAGAGCACCTGGGAGCTGTTTTTA. Its translation: CASSTTGQSTWELFL.

The V and J genes are TRBV7-9 and TRBJ1-2; 7 nucleotides line up with TRBD1. The J segment lost 4 bases and the V segment lost 4 bases, leaving 12 bases of the junction unmatched. The CDR3 is 16 residues long. Germline CDR1 is SEHNR and CDR2 is FQNEAQ (reference sequence). CDR3 loop: CASSSRGRGPVYGYTF. The CDR3 DNA is TGTGCCAGCAGCTCCAGGGGGAGGGGGCCAGTCTATGGCTACACCTTC.

The chain has TRBV29-1 and TRBJ2-1; possible D gene TRBD1, 6 bases. The CDR3 has 14 residues. Germline V gene data show CDR1 as SQVTM and CDR2 as ANQGSEA. Trimming cost V 6 bases and J 7 bases, with 19 bases left between them. The CDR3 nucleotides read TGCAGCGTCGGCAGGGGTTTTAACCAAAATGAGCAGTTCTTC. Amino acid sequence: CSVGRGFNQNEQFF.

By share, this clonotype counts as medium-sized (0.01 to 0.1%). V and J are TRBV11-2 and TRBJ1-5; D gene uncertain. V was shortened by 5 bases and J by 4 bases, with 15 bases between the two germline ends. Germline loops: CDR1 SGHAT, CDR2 FQNNGV. This CDR3 comprises 15 residues. CDR3 in amino acids: CASSLDPGRNQPQHF. In DNA, the CDR3 is TGTGCCAGCAGCCTCGACCCCGGGAGGAATCAGCCCCAGCATTTT. The full variable domain, in which reference TRBV11-2 and TRBJ1-5 provide the parts outside the CDR3, is EAGVAQSPRYKIIEKRQSVAFWCNPISGHATLYWYQQILGQGPKLLIQFQNNGVVDDSQLPKDRFSAERLKGVDSTLKIQPAKLEDSAVYLCASSLDPGRNQPQHFGDGTRLSIL.

This clonotype was seen more than once but under ten times. One junction end does not reproduce the germline sequence, and a read error may be involved. The genes are TRBV5-5 and TRBJ2-3; 8 positions agree with TRBD2. The germline V gene encodes CDR1 SGHKS and CDR2 YYEKEE (reference sequence). CDR3 length: 14 residues. The CDR3 bases are TGTGCCAGCAGCTTGGGGACTAGCAAAGATACGCAGTATTTT. This gives the protein CASSLGTSKDTQYF.

To note about this clonotype: Its ends do not fully match the called genes, so a read error is possible. J is TRBJ2-1 and V is TRBV29-1; D remains unclear. Germline V gene data show CDR1 as SQVTM and CDR2 as ANQGSEA. This CDR3 is built from 14 residues. The CDR3 sequence: CSVESQERSNEQLF. DNA of the CDR3: TGCAGCGTTGAGAGCCAGGAAAGGAGCAATGAGCAGCTCTTC.

The chain employs TRBV11-2 and TRBJ1-2; unclear D gene. The V end lost 9 bases, the J end lost 8 bases, and 22 bases lay between the germline ends. Germline V gene sequence: CDR1 SGHAT, CDR2 FQNNGV. The CDR3 extends over 14 amino acids. The CDR3 reads CASSRTLLEVGYTF. The CDR3 DNA is TGTGCCAGTAGTCGGACCCTTCTAGAGGTGGGCTACACCTTC.

The V call is TRBV18, the J call TRBJ2-5; D might be TRBD1 (5 bases). Deletions cut 5 bases from V and 5 bases from J, with 15 bases between. The germline gives CDR1 KGHSH, CDR2 LQKENI. The CDR3 covers 14 residues. The CDR3 DNA follows: TGTGCCAGCTCATCTTCACAGGCTGGGGAGACCCAGTACTTC. As protein: CASSSSQAGETQYF.

In its sample, this clonotype was seen a few times. This chain connects TRBV6-5 to TRBJ1-6, with D maybe TRBD1 (5 bases). V dropped 9 bases and J dropped 10 bases, with 13 bases sitting between them. CDR1 and CDR2 from the germline V gene are MNHEY and SVGAGI. The CDR3 spans 12 residues. CDR3 DNA: TGTGCCAGATGCCATAAGGGGTCACCCCTCCACTTT. Protein: CARCHKGSPLHF.

As for this clonotype: In this CDR3 the conserved last residue, phenylalanine or tryptophan, is missing, so a read error is likely. The rearrangement links TRBV18 to TRBJ2-3, with 7 bases matching TRBD2. The junction had 5 bases not matched to a gene; V was cut back by 8 bases and J by 3 bases. The germline V gene has CDR1 KGHSH and CDR2 LQKENI. This CDR3 contains 13 residues. The CDR3 here is CASPRGSTDTQYL. The DNA for the CDR3 is TGTGCCAGCCCCCGCGGGAGTACAGATACGCAGTATTTA.

The CDR3 loop is CASRDSTTNEKLFF. CDR3 in DNA: TGTGCCAGCAGGGACAGCACAACTAATGAAAAACTGTTTTTT. The V and J genes are TRBV28 and TRBJ1-4; the D gene is possibly TRBD1 (6 bases). Germline assignment: CDR1 MDHEN and CDR2 SYDVKM. V dropped 6 bases and J dropped 0 bases, with 8 bases sitting between them. The CDR3 sequence is 14 residues long.

The chain is built from TRBV11-2 and TRBJ2-7, with 13 nucleotides matching TRBD2. Germline V gives CDR1 SGHAT, CDR2 FQNNGV. The ends lost 3 bases at V and 0 bases at J; junction bases unmatched: 5. The CDR3 has 17 amino acids. CDR3 loop: CASSFGTSGASSYEQYF. The CDR3 bases are TGTGCCAGCAGCTTCGGGACTAGCGGGGCAAGCTCCTACGAGCAGTACTTC. The variable domain in full, with the rest retrieved from reference TRBV11-2 and TRBJ2-7, is EAGVAQSPRYKIIEKRQSVAFWCNPISGHATLYWYQQILGQGPKLLIQFQNNGVVDDSQLPKDRFSAERLKGVDSTLKIQPAKLEDSAVYLCASSFGTSGASSYEQYFGPGTRLTVT.

By its share, this clonotype is medium-sized (0.01 to 0.1%). The V call is TRBV11-1, the J call TRBJ2-2; 7 bases are a match to TRBD2. Per the germline V gene, CDR1 is SGHAT and CDR2 is FQDESV (reference sequence). V shed 2 bases, J shed 2 bases, and the junction held 5 bases outside the gene matches. CDR3 length equals 16 residues. The CDR3, as DNA: TGTGCCAGCAGCTTACAAGCGGGAAGCAACACCGGGGAGCTGTTTTTT. Translated: CASSLQAGSNTGELFF.